This T cell receptor (beta chain) is from a study of hypomethylating agent response in myelodysplastic syndrome (dated by TCRdb to the early 2020s). About the investigation overall: The hypomethylating agents azacitidine (most of the 11) or decitabine (3 of 11) were used to treat the patients. Of the myelodysplastic syndrome patients in the cohort, several were male and 2 were female. A mean patient age of roughly 72 +/- 6.3 years was recorded, and a diploid cytogenetic profile was observed most commonly. Response was defined as complete response or hematologic improvement, and patients who met neither criterion were classified as non-responders. About 6 patients had a response of complete response or hematologic improvement, and roughly five patients did not respond. The mutation found most frequently was TET2, which appeared in about 50% of the 11 patients. Paper-wide results and their limitations: Novel clonotypes were found to emerge more often in responders, whereas more contracted clonotypes were observed in non-responders after treatment. Age matching of healthy control donors to MDS patients was not performed, and the MDS versus healthy comparison could have been impacted by this lack of age matching. The shared GLIPH2 clusters might recognize novel MDS antigens, but this possibility was not confirmed and requires experimental validation. The cohort was small, with only 11 patients analyzed. After treatment with a hypomethylating agent, no significant changes in richness, rarefaction diversity or clonality were seen, whether all patients were considered together or each response group separately.

Trimmed from V: 2 bases; trimmed from J: 5 bases; junction bases lacking a gene match: 5. The germline V gene gives CDR1 as MNHEY and CDR2 as SVGAGI. Its CDR3 holds 15 amino acids, cysteine through phenylalanine. Kept here is only the CDR3 DNA, which spans 45 bases and is read in frame from base 1. Note on this clone: Its binding antigen is unknown. One base away there is no much larger clone; base qualities are not given.

Receptor amplification or capture employed the immunoSEQ multiplex PCR assay. Survey resolution was applied, with two replicates of 200 ng each being run for a total of approximately 400 ng of DNA per sample. Rearranged TCRB sequences in genomic DNA were detected with the hsTCRB kit using multiplex PCR primers targeting V and J genes. In the first PCR, the CDR3 region was amplified for about 30 cycles with the QIAGEN Multiplex PCR Kit. A second PCR of roughly 8 cycles attached sample barcodes and Illumina adapters to each replicate. Pooled libraries were quantified using a QuantStudio 6 and the KAPA library quantification kit. Approximately 16 pM of pooled libraries were sequenced on an Illumina MiSeq with 156-cycle single-end reads and a 15-cycle index read. The original methods were these. Of some 170,000 unique clonotypes, roughly 1.6% were flagged by VDJdb annotation as previously reported viral-epitope-specific clonotypes. The immunoSEQ Data Assistant and immunoSEQ Analyzer converted raw reads into normalized, annotated TCRB repertoires. Clonotype analysis used the immunarch R package version 0.6.5 and BioAnalyzer. Every repertoire was downsampled to the clone count of the smallest repertoire before richness was estimated. Clonotypes were sorted into expanded, contracted or novel categories with Fisher's exact tests, where novel meant the clonotype had zero frequency before treatment. Significantly changed CDR3 beta sequences were clustered with GLIPH2 at simulation_depth=1000 and kmer_min_depth=3, and CDR3s shorter than five residues were left out. TCRdb stores this immuneACCESS table with in-frame sequences only. Part of the clones is absent; in the studies checked, under half of the shortfall reflects unresolved V genes, and no reason is known for the rest. V, J and clone size are those of that table, while D and trimming were read from the DNA. For this sample there are 5,000 or so clones; around 83% appear just once. The ten top clones hold more than 20% of the sample.

T-cell subsets were not sorted, and bulk bone marrow was analyzed instead. Bone marrow from 11 to 12 myelodysplastic syndrome patients was immunosequenced for TCR beta CDR3 regions before and after hypomethylating agent therapy. Each patient contributed a baseline bone marrow plus two to three bone marrows at different post-treatment timepoints for longitudinal repertoire tracking. Genomic DNA was isolated from whole bone marrow, and DNA quality was assessed with TapeStation, NanoDrop OneC and PicoGreen assays. The specimen comprised bone marrow, sampled before or after starting hypomethylating agent treatment for myelodysplastic syndrome (not recorded which). The TCR originated in a human donor with myelodysplastic syndrome. The V gene is TRBV6-5 and the J gene is TRBJ1-2, with 10 middle bases fitting TRBD1. The bases are TGTGCCAGCAGTTACGGGGACAGGGGAAAGTATGGCTACACCTTC. The resulting protein is CASSYGDRGKYGYTF.